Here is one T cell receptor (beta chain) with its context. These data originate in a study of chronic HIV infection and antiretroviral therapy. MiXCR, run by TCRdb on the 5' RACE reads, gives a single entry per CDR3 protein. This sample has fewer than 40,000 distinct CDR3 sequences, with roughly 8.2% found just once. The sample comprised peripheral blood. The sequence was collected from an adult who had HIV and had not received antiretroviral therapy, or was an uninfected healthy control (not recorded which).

Here the CDR3 reads CASSQGFGAYEQYF. The DNA for the CDR3 is TGCGCCAGCAGCCAAGGGTTCGGGGCCTACGAGCAGTACTTC. The genes are TRBV4-1 and TRBJ2-7; a possible D gene is TRBD2 (5 bases). The CDR3 has 14 residues. Looked up from germline, CDR1 is MGHRA and CDR2 is YSYEKL. The germline V and J ends were trimmed by 1 base and 2 bases, with 9 bases remaining between them.